The 17 T cell receptor beta chains in this list originate from one sample, sequenced in a study of multiple sclerosis patients with progressive multifocal leukoencephalopathy. Time point reported: around eleven months of natalizumab therapy. The method was immunoSEQ multiplex PCR; TCRdb's version includes in-frame clones alone and lacks a portion of them. This table has more than 20,000 clones, more than 85% appearing once. Source: PBMCs, taken from a patient treated with natalizumab. These receptors all stem from a man younger than 45 with multiple sclerosis.

The CDR3 protein is CASSLGQRQTEQYF. The CDR3 DNA follows: TGTGCCAGCAGCCTCGGACAGCGTCAGACCGAGCAGTACTTC. The chain has TRBV7-2 and TRBJ2-7; TRBD1 might be the D (6 bases). Germline CDR1 is SGHTA and CDR2 is FQGNSA. The CDR3 loop spans 14 amino acids. Trimming removed 5 bases from V and 6 bases from J, with 17 bases in between.

This chain joins TRBV19 and TRBJ1-5, with 8 bases matching TRBD1. Germline CDR1 LNHDA, CDR2 SQIVND (reference sequence). CDR3 length: 15 residues. Trimming removed 9 bases from V and 0 bases from J; junction bases left unmatched: 7. In DNA, the CDR3 is TGTGCCAGCTGCCGGACAGGGAGTAGCAATCAGCCCCAGCATTTT. Protein: CASCRTGSSNQPQHF.

The CDR3 is CASSPTGLSSYEQYF. The CDR3 nucleotides read TGTGCCAGCAGTCCCACAGGTCTCTCTTCCTACGAGCAGTACTTC. This chain links TRBV28 with TRBJ2-7; D is perhaps TRBD1 (5 bases). Germline loops: CDR1 MDHEN, CDR2 SYDVKM. This CDR3 is built from 15 residues. The V end was cut by 5 bases, the J end by 1 base, with 15 bases between.

CDR3 nucleotide sequence: TGTGCCACAACCTTCGGCCAGGGGACCGAGCAGTACTTC. Its translation is CATTFGQGTEQYF. This sequence joins TRBV10-3 and TRBJ2-5, with D maybe TRBD1 (6 bases). The better agreement between TRBJ2-7 and the DNA end casts doubt on the J call. The CDR3 covers 13 residues. CDR1 is ENHRY and CDR2 is SYGVKD in the germline V gene.

The V call is TRBV13, the J call TRBJ2-5; D might be TRBD1 or TRBD2, each matching 6 bases. The V end lost 1 base, the J end lost 1 base, and 13 bases lay between the germline ends. CDR3 length: 16 residues. In germline, CDR1 is PRHDT, CDR2 FYEKMQ (reference sequence). CDR3 region: CASSLVGRTVQETQYF. In DNA form, the CDR3 reads TGTGCCAGCAGCTTAGTAGGGAGGACAGTCCAAGAGACCCAGTACTTC. Full variable domain (rest looked up from reference TRBV13 and TRBJ2-5): AAGVIQSPRHLIKEKRETATLKCYPIPRHDTVYWYQQGPGQDPQFLISFYEKMQSDKGSIPDRFSAQQFSDYHSELNMSSLELGDSALYFCASSLVGRTVQETQYFGPGTRLLVL.

This clone was detected only once. The chain uses TRBV11-2 and TRBJ2-1; D is ambiguous. V shed 5 bases and J shed 7 bases, with 12 bases lying between them. Germline loops: CDR1 SGHAT, CDR2 FQNNGV. The CDR3 contains 13 residues. In DNA, the CDR3 is TGTGCCAGCAGCGAACTTACGTGGAATGAGCAGTTCTTC. Its protein is CASSELTWNEQFF.

This chain links TRBV7-8 with TRBJ2-6; TRBD2 might be the D (6 bases). This CDR3 is built from 18 residues. In germline, CDR1 is SGHVS, CDR2 FQNEAQ. Trimming pared 6 bases from V and 0 bases from J, leaving 18 bases between. CDR3 nucleotide sequence: TGTGCCAGCAGTCCACCGGGACTTCAATTCTCTGGGGCCAACGTCCTGACTTTC. Its translation is CASSPPGLQFSGANVLTF.

V is TRBV21-1 and J is TRBJ2-1; TRBD1, the D gene given by the table, was not confirmed from the DNA. TRBV21-1 is a recognized pseudogene. The CDR3 runs to 14 residues. The CDR3 spells CASSRRDSYNEQFF. In DNA, the CDR3 is TGTGCCAGTTCCCGGAGGGACAGTTACAATGAGCAGTTCTTC.

The rearrangement links TRBV10-3 to TRBJ2-2; 8 bases fit TRBD1. V lost 4 bases to trimming and J lost 1 base; unmatched junction nucleotides: 2. This CDR3 region has 15 residues. The germline V gene encodes CDR1 ENHRY and CDR2 SYGVKD. CDR3 nucleotide sequence: TGTGCCATCAGTGCTGACAGGGGGAACACCGGGGAGCTGTTTTTT. Its translation: CAISADRGNTGELFF.

J is TRBJ2-3 and V is TRBV13; 8 bases agree with TRBD2. CDR1 PRHDT and CDR2 FYEKMQ come from the germline V gene (reference sequence). V trimming: 3 bases; J trimming: 1 base; junction bases outside the gene matches: 0. This CDR3 has 14 residues. As DNA, the CDR3 is TGTGCCAGCAGCTTCGGGGGGGGCACAGATACGCAGTATTTT. Translated, it gives CASSFGGGTDTQYF.

This clone has just one count. The rearrangement joins TRBV30 to TRBJ2-2; 11 bases map to TRBD1. The CDR3 contains 14 residues. The germline V gene encodes CDR1 GTSNPN and CDR2 SVGIG (reference sequence). The CDR3 protein is CATAGTGGTGELFF. The CDR3 DNA reads TGTGCAACAGCCGGGACAGGGGGTACCGGGGAGCTGTTTTTT. The full variable domain, with the rest looked up from reference TRBV30 and TRBJ2-2, is SQTIHQWPATLVQPVGSPLSLECTVEGTSNPNLYWYRQAAGRGLQLLFYSVGIGQISSEVPQNLSASRPQDRQFILSSKKLLLSDSGFYLCATAGTGGTGELFFGEGSRLTVL.

The genes are TRBV4-3 and TRBJ1-5; TRBD1 matches 7 bases. After removal of 0 bases from V and 0 bases from J, the junction contained 8 bases not matched to a gene. The germline gives CDR1 LGHNA, CDR2 YSLEER. The CDR3 loop spans 18 amino acids. The CDR3: CASSQDWAGGFSNQPQHF. CDR3 bases: TGCGCCAGCAGCCAAGATTGGGCAGGGGGATTTAGCAATCAGCCCCAGCATTTT.

This clone was counted a few times. The rearrangement uses TRBV4-1 and TRBJ1-3; D remains ambiguous. Trimming left V 1 base short and J 2 bases short, with 3 bases between. Germline CDR1 MGHRA, CDR2 YSYEKL. The CDR3 totals 13 residues. The CDR3 loop is CASSQGPGNTIYF. In nucleotides, the CDR3 is TGCGCCAGCAGCCAAGGCCCTGGAAACACCATATATTTT.

The chain is built from TRBV7-2 and TRBJ2-1; D not resolved. V lost 1 base, J lost 13 bases, and 11 bases lay in between. This CDR3 has 12 residues. Germline values: CDR1 SGHTA, CDR2 FQGNSA. Here the CDR3 DNA reads TGTGCCAGCAGCTTAGTCGGCCGGCTACAGTTCTTC. As protein: CASSLVGRLQFF.

This clone was detected once. The chain joins TRBV16 to TRBJ1-2, with 9 bases matching TRBD1. CDR3 size: 15 residues. V lost 4 bases to trimming and J lost 2 bases; unmatched junction nucleotides: 5. The germline V gene has CDR1 KGHSY and CDR2 FQNENV. Written as DNA, the CDR3 is TGTGCCAGCAGCCCAACGGGACAGGGAAACTATGGCTACACCTTC. Protein product: CASSPTGQGNYGYTF.

The chain links TRBV11-2 to TRBJ1-4; D remains unclear. V dropped 1 base and J dropped 8 bases, with 2 bases sitting between them. Germline V gene data show CDR1 as SGHAT and CDR2 as FQNNGV. This CDR3 has 11 residues. CDR3 DNA sequence: TGTGCCAGCAGCTTAGGGGAAAAACTGTTTTTT. It is translated as CASSLGEKLFF.

The chain combines TRBV10-1 with TRBJ2-7, with 7 bases that match TRBD1. V lost 0 bases and J lost 2; bases outside the gene matches: 4. The germline gives CDR1 WNHNN, CDR2 SYGVQD (reference sequence). The CDR3 length is 15 residues. The CDR3 sequence: CASSESGTDTYEQYF. In DNA, the CDR3 is TGCGCCAGCAGTGAGTCGGGGACAGATACCTACGAGCAGTACTTC.